The 11 T cell receptor beta chains below all came from one sample that was sequenced in a study of cytomegalovirus exposure and HLA in healthy donors. PCR employed 60 Vbeta and 13 Jbeta primers. Generated by immunoSEQ multiplex PCR, the TCRdb table keeps only in-frame clones and is missing some. This sample carries roughly 150,000 clones, around 80% of them seen once, and the ten largest clones take over 13%. Sequencing used PBMCs. These receptors were taken from a middle-aged woman in good health and CMV-seronegative.

The count of this clone is one. The chain is built from TRBV7-3 and TRBJ1-1; D remains unclear. V dropped 0 bases and J dropped 4 bases, with 6 bases sitting between them. In germline, CDR1 is SGHTA, CDR2 FQGTGA. CDR3 length: 13 amino acids. The CDR3 region has the DNA TGTGCCAGCAGCTTAACCGCGAGCACTGAAGCTTTCTTT. Amino acid sequence: CASSLTASTEAFF.

This clone has only one observation. The genes are TRBV5-1 and TRBJ2-5; possible D gene TRBD2, 5 bases. The V end lost 4 bases, the J end lost 1 base, and 14 bases lay between the germline ends. Germline-derived CDR1 and CDR2 are SGHRS and YFSETQ. The CDR3 totals 15 residues. CDR3 DNA: TGCGCCAGCAGCCGGACGCTAGCAGCCCAAGAGACCCAGTACTTC. Protein: CASSRTLAAQETQYF.

This sequence joins TRBV27 and TRBJ2-5; 7 bases are a match to TRBD2. Germline CDR1 and CDR2: MNHEY and SMNVEV (reference sequence). With 8 bases clipped from V and 4 bases from J, the junction kept 13 bases outside the gene matches. This CDR3 comprises 15 residues. This chain's CDR3 is CASSWGLITLETQYF. Written as DNA, the CDR3 is TGTGCCAGCTCTTGGGGACTAATCACATTAGAGACCCAGTACTTC.

The chain uses TRBV27 and TRBJ2-7; 7 nucleotides align to TRBD1. The CDR3 runs 15 residues. Germline V gene data show CDR1 as MNHEY and CDR2 as SMNVEV (reference sequence). The V gene end was trimmed by 5 bases and the J gene end by 2 bases; junction bases not matched to a gene: 9. The CDR3 sequence: CASSLTRDRAYEQYF. The DNA for the CDR3 is TGTGCCAGCAGTCTAACCCGGGACAGAGCCTACGAGCAGTACTTC.

This clone was detected a few times. This rearrangement joins TRBV6-5 to TRBJ1-5; D unclear. V lost 2 bases, J lost 4 bases, and 6 bases lay in between. Germline V lookup: CDR1 MNHEY, CDR2 SVGAGI. The length of the CDR3 is 13 residues. As DNA, the CDR3 is TGTGCCAGCAGTTACGAGAAAAATCAGCCCCAGCATTTT. Amino acid sequence: CASSYEKNQPQHF.

The V gene is TRBV7-9, the J gene TRBJ2-7, with D maybe TRBD1 (6 bases). The CDR3 is made up of 14 amino acids. Trimming left V 5 bases short and J 3 bases short, with 14 bases between. Germline V gives CDR1 SEHNR, CDR2 FQNEAQ (reference sequence). CDR3 region: CASSDGGEIYEQYF. The CDR3, as DNA: TGTGCCAGCAGCGATGGGGGCGAAATCTACGAGCAGTACTTC.

The gene calls are TRBV5-6 and TRBJ2-7; TRBD2 aligns across 8 bases. V dropped 0 bases and J dropped 2; count of bases not matched to a gene: 7. CDR3 size: 16 residues. Per the germline V gene, CDR1 is SGHDT and CDR2 is YYEEEE. CDR3 region: CASSLGWLAGTYEQYF. The DNA of the CDR3 is TGTGCCAGCAGCTTGGGTTGGTTAGCGGGGACCTACGAGCAGTACTTC.

The chain has TRBV10-3 and TRBJ2-1; 12 nucleotides line up with TRBD2. Trimming removed 6 bases from V and 9 bases from J; junction bases left unmatched: 9. CDR1 is ENHRY and CDR2 is SYGVKD in the germline V gene. This CDR3 contains 15 residues. CDR3 nucleotides: TGTGCCATCAGAGCTAGCGGGAGGGCCGAGGGTGAGCAGTTCTTC. This sequence encodes CAIRASGRAEGEQFF.

The chain links TRBV7-2 to TRBJ2-2; 14 bases map to TRBD2. Unmatched junction bases numbered 7, after V lost 0 bases and J lost 7 bases. This CDR3 has 18 amino acids. Germline-derived CDR1 and CDR2 are SGHTA and FQGNSA. DNA for the CDR3: TGTGCCAGCAGCTTAGCCTTCGGACTAGCGGGAGGTATCGGGGAGCTGTTTTTT. Its protein is CASSLAFGLAGGIGELFF.

The chain recombines TRBV28 with TRBJ2-7; TRBD1 matches 7 bases. There are 14 residues in the CDR3. Germline values: CDR1 MDHEN, CDR2 SYDVKM. The ends lost 5 bases at V and 5 bases at J; junction bases unmatched: 9. CDR3 in amino acids: CASSPATGLDEQYF. The CDR3, as DNA: TGTGCCAGCAGTCCGGCGACAGGGTTGGACGAGCAGTACTTC.

The chain uses TRBV7-9 and TRBJ1-1; 8 bases agree with TRBD1. Looked up from germline, CDR1 is SEHNR and CDR2 is FQNEAQ (reference sequence). The CDR3 contains 17 residues. The V and J ends lost 5 bases and 4 bases, in that order; junction bases with no gene match: 15. CDR3 region: CASSLPEGQGKVTEAFF. The CDR3, as DNA: TGTGCCAGCAGCCTCCCGGAAGGACAGGGAAAGGTCACTGAAGCTTTCTTT.